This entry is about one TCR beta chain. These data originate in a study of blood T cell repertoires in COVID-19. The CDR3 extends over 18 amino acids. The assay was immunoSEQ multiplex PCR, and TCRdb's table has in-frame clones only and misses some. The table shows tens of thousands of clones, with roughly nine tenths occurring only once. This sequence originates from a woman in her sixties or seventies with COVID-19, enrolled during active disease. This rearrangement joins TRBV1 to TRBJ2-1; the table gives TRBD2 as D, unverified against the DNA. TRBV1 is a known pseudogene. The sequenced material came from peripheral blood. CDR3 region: CTSSQGAMPAGPRNEQFF. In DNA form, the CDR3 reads TGCACCAGCAGCCAAGGGGCGATGCCAGCGGGACCGAGGAATGAGCAGTTCTTC.